The 2 T cell receptor beta chains in this list originate from one sample, sequenced in a study of shared clonotypes between healthy human individuals. Repertoires were generated with immunoSEQ multiplex PCR, while TCRdb's copy carries only in-frame clones and drops some. The table records roughly 2,500,000 clones, more than 85% of them present only once. Source material: naive CD4+ T cells from PBMCs. The subset is: CD45RA+ positively selected. Receptors originate from a man younger than 35 in good health. Some clones in this sample may be carry-over from other donors' samples.

A few counts support this clone. A read error may account for a junction end that differs from germline. This sequence joins TRBV7-9 and TRBJ1-2; D is possibly TRBD1 (5 bases). Germline CDR1 SEHNR, CDR2 FQNEAQ (reference sequence). The CDR3 contains 11 residues. The CDR3 nucleotides read TGTGCCAGCAGCTTAAATGGAGGGGCGGCCTTC. As protein: CASSLNGGAAF.

As for this clone: Distinct nucleotide sequences in the sample also encode this CDR3. The rearrangement uses TRBV20-1 and TRBJ1-4; D remains ambiguous. The length of the CDR3 is 11 residues. The germline V gene has CDR1 DFQATT and CDR2 SNEGSKA (reference sequence). The V end lost 3 bases, the J end lost 5 bases, and 4 bases lay between the germline ends. CDR3 sequence reads: CSARLNEKLFF. The CDR3, as DNA: TGCAGTGCTAGGTTGAATGAAAAACTGTTTTTT.